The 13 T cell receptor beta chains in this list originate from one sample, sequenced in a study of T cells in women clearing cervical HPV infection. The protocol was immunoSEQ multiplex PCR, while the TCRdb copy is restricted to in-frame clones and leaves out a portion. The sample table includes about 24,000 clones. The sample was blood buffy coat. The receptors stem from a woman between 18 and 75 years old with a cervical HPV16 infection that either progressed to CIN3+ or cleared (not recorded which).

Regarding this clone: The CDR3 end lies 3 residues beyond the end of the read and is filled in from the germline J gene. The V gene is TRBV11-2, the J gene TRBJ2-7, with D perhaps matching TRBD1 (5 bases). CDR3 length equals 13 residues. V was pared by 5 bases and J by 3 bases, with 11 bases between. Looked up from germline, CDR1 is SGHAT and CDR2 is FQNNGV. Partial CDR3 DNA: TGTGCCAGCAGCCCCCAGGGTTTCTACGAG. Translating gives CASSPQGFYE. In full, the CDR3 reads CASSPQGFYEQYF.

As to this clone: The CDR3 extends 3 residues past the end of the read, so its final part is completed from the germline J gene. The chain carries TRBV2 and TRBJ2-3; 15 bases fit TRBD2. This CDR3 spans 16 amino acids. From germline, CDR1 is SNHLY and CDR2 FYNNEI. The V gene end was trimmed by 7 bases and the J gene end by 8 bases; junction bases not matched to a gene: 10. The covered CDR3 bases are TGTGCCAGCATATGGGGTGGACTAGCGGGAGGGGCTACG. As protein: CASIWGGLAGGAT. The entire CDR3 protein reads CASIWGGLAGGATQYF.

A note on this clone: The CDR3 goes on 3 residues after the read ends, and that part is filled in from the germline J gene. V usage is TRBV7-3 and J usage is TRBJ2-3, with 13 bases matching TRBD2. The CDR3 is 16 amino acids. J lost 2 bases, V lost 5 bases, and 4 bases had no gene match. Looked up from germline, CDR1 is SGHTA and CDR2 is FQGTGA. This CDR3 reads CASSPGLAGVTDTQYF. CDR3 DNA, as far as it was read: TGTGCCAGCAGCCCAGGACTAGCGGGAGTCACAGATACG.

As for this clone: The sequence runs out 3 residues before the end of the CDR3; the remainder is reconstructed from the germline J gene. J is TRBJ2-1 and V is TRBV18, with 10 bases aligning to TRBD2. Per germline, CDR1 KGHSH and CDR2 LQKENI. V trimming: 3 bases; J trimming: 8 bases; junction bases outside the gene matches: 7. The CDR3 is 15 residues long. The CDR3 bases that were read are TGTGCCAGCTCACCGAGCGGGGGGGCCGCCCATGAG. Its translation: CASSPSGGAAHE. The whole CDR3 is CASSPSGGAAHEQFF.

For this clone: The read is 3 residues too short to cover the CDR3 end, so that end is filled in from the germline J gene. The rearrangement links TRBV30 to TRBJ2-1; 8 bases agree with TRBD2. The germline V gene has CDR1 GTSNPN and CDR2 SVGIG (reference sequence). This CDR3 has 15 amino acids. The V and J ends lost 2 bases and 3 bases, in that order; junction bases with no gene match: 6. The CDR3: CAWSPITSGYNEQFF. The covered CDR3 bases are TGTGCCTGGAGTCCAATTACTAGCGGCTACAATGAG. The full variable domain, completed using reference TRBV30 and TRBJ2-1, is SQTIHQWPATLVQPVGSPLSLECTVEGTSNPNLYWYRQAAGRGLQLLFYSVGIGQISSEVPQNLSASRPQDRQFILSSKKLLLSDSGFYLCAWSPITSGYNEQFFGPGTRLTVL.

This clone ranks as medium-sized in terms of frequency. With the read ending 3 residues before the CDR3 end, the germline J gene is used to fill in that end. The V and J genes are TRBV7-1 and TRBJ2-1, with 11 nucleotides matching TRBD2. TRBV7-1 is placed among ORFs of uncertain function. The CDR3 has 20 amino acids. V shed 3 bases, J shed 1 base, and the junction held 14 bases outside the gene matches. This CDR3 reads CASSSARGASGGSSYNEQFF. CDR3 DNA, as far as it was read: TGTGCCAGCAGCTCTGCGCGGGGTGCTAGCGGGGGGTCATCCTACAATGAG.

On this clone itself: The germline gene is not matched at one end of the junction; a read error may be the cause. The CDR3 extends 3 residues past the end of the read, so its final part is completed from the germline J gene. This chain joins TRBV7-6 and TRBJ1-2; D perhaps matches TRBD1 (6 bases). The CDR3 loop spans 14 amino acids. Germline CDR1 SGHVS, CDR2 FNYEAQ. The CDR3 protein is CASSLVVRGYDYTF. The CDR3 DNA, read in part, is TGTGCCAGCAGCTTAGTAGTCAGGGGTTATGAC.

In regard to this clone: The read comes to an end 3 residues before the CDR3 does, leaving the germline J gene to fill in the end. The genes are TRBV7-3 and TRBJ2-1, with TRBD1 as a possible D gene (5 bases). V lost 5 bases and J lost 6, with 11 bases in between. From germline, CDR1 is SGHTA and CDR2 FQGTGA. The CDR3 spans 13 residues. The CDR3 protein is CASSVGQVNEQFF. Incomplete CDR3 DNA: TGTGCCAGCAGCGTGGGGCAGGTCAATGAG.

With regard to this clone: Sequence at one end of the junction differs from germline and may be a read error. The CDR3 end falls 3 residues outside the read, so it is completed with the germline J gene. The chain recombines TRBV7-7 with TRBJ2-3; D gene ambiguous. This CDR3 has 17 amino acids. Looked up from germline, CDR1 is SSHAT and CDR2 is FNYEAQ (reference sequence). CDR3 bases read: TGTGCTAGCAGCTCCTTACTTTCGGGTCCAGACACAGATACG. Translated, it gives CASSSLLSGPDTDT. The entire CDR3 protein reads CASSSLLSGPDTDTQYF.

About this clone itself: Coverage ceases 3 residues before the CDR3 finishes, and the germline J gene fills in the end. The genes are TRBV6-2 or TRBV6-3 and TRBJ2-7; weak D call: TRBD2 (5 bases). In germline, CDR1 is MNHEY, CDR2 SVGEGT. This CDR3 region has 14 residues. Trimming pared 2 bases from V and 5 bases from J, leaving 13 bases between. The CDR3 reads CASSYAGSGDEQYF. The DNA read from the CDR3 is TGTGCCAGCAGTTACGCTGGGAGCGGCGACGAG.

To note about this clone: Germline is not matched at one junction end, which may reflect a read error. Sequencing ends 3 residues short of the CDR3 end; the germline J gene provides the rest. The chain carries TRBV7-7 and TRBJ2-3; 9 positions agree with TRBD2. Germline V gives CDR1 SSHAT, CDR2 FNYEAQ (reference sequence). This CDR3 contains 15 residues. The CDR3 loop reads CASSLAAGGQDTQYF. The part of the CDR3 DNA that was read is TGTGCTAGCAGCTTAGCGGCGGGGGGGCAAGATACG.

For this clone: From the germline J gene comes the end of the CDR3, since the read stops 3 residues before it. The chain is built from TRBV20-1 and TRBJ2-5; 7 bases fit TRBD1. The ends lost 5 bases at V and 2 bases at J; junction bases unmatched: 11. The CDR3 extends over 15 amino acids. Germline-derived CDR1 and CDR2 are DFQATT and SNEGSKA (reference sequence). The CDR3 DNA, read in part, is TGCAGTGCTCAGACTCCGGGACAGCTACAAGAGACC. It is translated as CSAQTPGQLQET. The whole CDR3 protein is CSAQTPGQLQETQYF.

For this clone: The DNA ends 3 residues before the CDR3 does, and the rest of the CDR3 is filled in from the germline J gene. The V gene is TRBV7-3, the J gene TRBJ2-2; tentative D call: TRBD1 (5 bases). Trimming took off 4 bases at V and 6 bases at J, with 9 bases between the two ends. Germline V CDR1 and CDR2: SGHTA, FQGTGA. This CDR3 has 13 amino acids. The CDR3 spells CASSSLGPGELFF. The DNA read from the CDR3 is TGTGCCAGCAGCTCGTTGGGGCCCGGGGAG.